A single sample is the source of the 26 T cell receptor beta chains below, sequenced in a study of cytomegalovirus exposure and HLA in healthy donors. It was with 60 Vbeta and 13 Jbeta primers that the PCR ran. The data were produced by immunoSEQ multiplex PCR, yet TCRdb's version contains in-frame clones alone and is incomplete. The table lists 100,000 to 150,000 clones, around 75% of them singletons. Source material: PBMCs. The receptors stem from a woman between 50 and 59 years old in good health and CMV-seronegative.

This chain uses TRBV4-1 with TRBJ2-1; maybe TRBD1 (6 bases). The CDR3 contains 16 residues. Trimming took off 1 base at V and 15 bases at J, with 25 bases between the two ends. Per germline, CDR1 MGHRA and CDR2 YSYEKL. CDR3 nucleotides: TGCGCCAGCAGCCAAGGAGGTAGTAGGGGGAAAGAGAGGACGTTCTTC. It specifies CASSQGGSRGKERTFF.

This clone is a singleton in its sample. The V and J genes are TRBV7-2 and TRBJ2-7; 9 nucleotides agree with TRBD1. CDR1 and CDR2 (germline): SGHTA, FQGNSA. With 5 bases clipped from V and 3 bases from J, the junction kept 5 bases outside the gene matches. The CDR3 is made up of 14 amino acids. As DNA, the CDR3 is TGTGCCAGCAGCCTCCGACAGGGGGACTACGAGCAGTACTTC. It codes for CASSLRQGDYEQYF.

The V gene is TRBV19, the J gene TRBJ2-3, with unresolved D. Germline assignment: CDR1 LNHDA and CDR2 SQIVND (reference sequence). With 3 bases removed from V and 3 bases from J, the gap between germline ends came to 10 bases. The CDR3 extends over 14 amino acids. CDR3 loop: CASSMGQTTDTQYF. Written as DNA, the CDR3 is TGTGCCAGTAGTATGGGTCAGACTACAGATACGCAGTATTTT.

V usage is TRBV27 and J usage is TRBJ1-4; no clear D gene. Trimming took off 5 bases at V and 8 bases at J, with 18 bases between the two ends. Germline loops: CDR1 MNHEY, CDR2 SMNVEV (reference sequence). The CDR3 runs to 15 residues. As DNA, the CDR3 is TGTGCCAGCAGTCCGGACCGAGGGCCTGGCGAAAAACTGTTTTTT. It codes for CASSPDRGPGEKLFF. The full variable domain, completed using reference TRBV27 and TRBJ1-4, is EAQVTQNPRYLITVTGKKLTVTCSQNMNHEYMSWYRQDPGLGLRQIYYSMNVEVTDKGDVPEGYKVSRKEKRNFPLILESPSPNQTSLYFCASSPDRGPGEKLFFGSGTQLSVL.

The rearrangement links TRBV6-6 to TRBJ1-1; D not certain. The CDR3 consists of 15 residues. The V gene's germline CDR1 is MNHNY and CDR2 SVGAGI (reference sequence). Trimming left V 0 bases short and J 0 bases short, with 8 bases between. For the CDR3, the DNA is TGTGCCAGCAGTTACTCGTACAGCATGAACACTGAAGCTTTCTTT. This sequence encodes CASSYSYSMNTEAFF.

In the case of this clone: One junction end disagrees with the germline gene, perhaps due to a read error. The chain recombines TRBV7-9 with TRBJ2-7; D might be TRBD2 (5 bases). The CDR3 runs to 12 residues. CDR1 is SEHNR, CDR2 FQNEAQ, per germline (reference sequence). The chain's CDR3 is CSSSLSGNEQYF. In DNA form, the CDR3 reads TGTTCCAGCAGCTTAAGCGGCAACGAGCAGTACTTC.

CDR3 nucleotides: TGTGCCAGCTCACCAATTCGACAGGGCTCCTACGAGCAGTACTTC. It codes for CASSPIRQGSYEQYF. V gene TRBV18 combines with J gene TRBJ2-7; 7 bases are shared with TRBD1. This CDR3 contains 15 residues. Germline values: CDR1 KGHSH, CDR2 LQKENI. The V segment lost 2 bases and the J segment 0 bases; nucleotides outside the gene matches: 4.

The V and J genes are TRBV4-1 and TRBJ1-1; TRBD1 is a possible D gene (5 bases). The CDR3 loop spans 14 amino acids. V was pared by 6 bases and J by 3 bases, with 14 bases between. CDR1 and CDR2 from the germline V gene are MGHRA and YSYEKL. The CDR3 region has the DNA TGCGCCAGCAGACCCTCGGGGGGGGACACTGAAGCTTTCTTT. Amino acids: CASRPSGGDTEAFF.

This chain uses TRBV28 with TRBJ2-3; no firm D call. The germline V gene encodes CDR1 MDHEN and CDR2 SYDVKM. There are 15 residues in the CDR3. The germline V and J ends were trimmed by 3 bases and 3 bases, with 13 bases remaining between them. The CDR3 DNA sequence: TGTGCCAGCAGTTTGGAAACCCCAGGAACAGATACGCAGTATTTT. Encoded protein: CASSLETPGTDTQYF. The full variable domain, its missing parts supplied by reference TRBV28 and TRBJ2-3, is DVKVTQSSRYLVKRTGEKVFLECVQDMDHENMFWYRQDPGLGLRLIYFSYDVKMKEKGDIPEGYSVSREKKERFSLILESASTNQTSMYLCASSLETPGTDTQYFGPGTRLTVL.

Here the CDR3 reads CASSLMARGQGIPDTQYF. CDR3 nucleotides: TGTGCCAGCAGCTTAATGGCGAGAGGACAGGGGATCCCAGATACGCAGTATTTT. The J gene is TRBJ2-3, the V gene TRBV7-3; 9 bases are shared with TRBD1. Germline V gene lookup returns CDR1 SGHTA and CDR2 FQGTGA. With 1 base clipped from V and 4 bases from J, the junction kept 12 bases outside the gene matches. This CDR3 has 18 residues.

This rearrangement joins TRBV15 to TRBJ1-2; weak D call: TRBD1 (5 bases). Per the germline V gene, CDR1 is LNHNV and CDR2 is YYDKDF (reference sequence). V was cut by 1 base and J by 4 bases, with 10 bases left in between. CDR3 length: 14 amino acids. DNA for the CDR3: TGTGCCACCAGCAGAGGACCCGACAGCTATGGCTACACCTTC. This codes for CATSRGPDSYGYTF.

V gene TRBV19 combines with J gene TRBJ2-1; 10 nucleotides line up with TRBD2. The junction had 15 bases not matched to a gene; V was cut back by 10 bases and J by 9 bases. There are 15 residues in the CDR3. In germline, CDR1 is LNHDA, CDR2 SQIVND (reference sequence). CDR3 amino acids: CATQGPSGSRGEQFF. In DNA form, the CDR3 reads TGTGCCACACAAGGGCCTAGCGGGAGTAGGGGTGAGCAGTTCTTC.

This sequence joins TRBV7-6 and TRBJ2-7; D unresolved. Trimming took off 1 base at V and 1 base at J, with 11 bases between the two ends. This CDR3 is built from 15 residues. Germline-derived CDR1 and CDR2 are SGHVS and FNYEAQ. CDR3 DNA sequence: TGTGCCAGCAGCTTAGGGGTCGGGTTATCCTACGAGCAGTACTTC. Its translation is CASSLGVGLSYEQYF.

The chain couples TRBV5-6 to TRBJ1-4; D unresolved. The germline V and J ends were trimmed by 4 bases and 8 bases, with 9 bases remaining between them. CDR1 SGHDT and CDR2 YYEEEE come from the germline V gene. The CDR3 spans 12 residues. This chain's CDR3 is CASSSGEEKLFF. CDR3 nucleotide sequence: TGTGCCAGCAGCAGCGGGGAAGAAAAACTGTTTTTT. The full variable domain, in which reference TRBV5-6 and TRBJ1-4 provide the parts outside the CDR3, is DAGVTQSPTHLIKTRGQQVTLRCSPKSGHDTVSWYQQALGQGPQFIFQYYEEEERQRGNFPDRFSGHQFPNYSSELNVNALLLGDSALYLCASSSGEEKLFFGSGTQLSVL.

This clone was found a few times. The genes are TRBV7-9 and TRBJ2-5; weak D call: TRBD2 (6 bases). Trimming left V 7 bases short and J 5 bases short, with 26 bases between. The CDR3 is 17 amino acids. Germline V gene data show CDR1 as SEHNR and CDR2 as FQNEAQ (reference sequence). The CDR3: CASNVGRAGSTRETQYF. CDR3 nucleotide sequence: TGTGCCAGCAACGTGGGTCGGGCGGGGTCCACAAGGGAGACCCAGTACTTC.

This chain connects TRBV6-6 to TRBJ1-2; D may be TRBD1 (6 bases). Germline CDR1 MNHNY, CDR2 SVGAGI (reference sequence). The CDR3 is 12 amino acids. V was clipped by 6 bases and J by 7 bases, with 12 bases between them. The DNA for the CDR3 is TGTGCCAGCAGGGGGGAGGGGGGTGGCTACACCTTC. Protein product: CASRGEGGGYTF.

This rearrangement joins TRBV5-8 to TRBJ1-1; D unresolved. The CDR3 covers 14 residues. The germline gives CDR1 SGHTS, CDR2 YDEGEE. V lost 0 bases to trimming and J lost 1 base, with 7 bases between them. CDR3 sequence: CASSLVEGNTEAFF. CDR3 in DNA: TGTGCCAGCAGCTTGGTTGAGGGGAACACTGAAGCTTTCTTT.

This chain joins TRBV7-3 and TRBJ2-7, with 8 positions matching TRBD2. The length of the CDR3 is 14 residues. The junction had 9 bases not matched to a gene; V was cut back by 5 bases and J by 6 bases. Germline V gene sequence: CDR1 SGHTA, CDR2 FQGTGA. Here the CDR3 DNA reads TGTGCCAGCAGCCCCGGGGGGGGAGTGGGCGAGCAGTACTTC. Translated, it gives CASSPGGGVGEQYF.

The chain is built from TRBV4-2 and TRBJ1-4; TRBD1 is a possible D gene (5 bases). CDR1 is LGHNA, CDR2 YNFKEQ, per germline. CDR3 size: 15 residues. V dropped 0 bases and J dropped 8 bases, with 13 bases sitting between them. CDR3 sequence: CASSQEEGWGEKLFF. CDR3 coding DNA: TGTGCCAGCAGCCAAGAGGAGGGGTGGGGCGAAAAACTGTTTTTT.

The chain has TRBV6-1 and TRBJ1-1, with a weak D call TRBD1 (5 bases). Trimming pared 6 bases from V and 7 bases from J, leaving 9 bases between. Germline V gene sequence: CDR1 MNHNS, CDR2 SASEGT. The CDR3 consists of 11 residues. CDR3 nucleotide sequence: TGTGCCAGCAGGAAGACAGATGAAGCTTTCTTT. The encoded protein is CASRKTDEAFF.

The chain links TRBV7-9 to TRBJ2-3, with a tentative D call TRBD2 (6 bases). Per the germline V gene, CDR1 is SEHNR and CDR2 is FQNEAQ (reference sequence). The ends were cut back, 0 bases at V and 0 bases at J, with 13 bases in the middle. The CDR3 covers 17 residues. In DNA, the CDR3 is TGTGCCAGCAGCTTAGCGGGGGGTACCGGTAGCACAGATACGCAGTATTTT. This encodes CASSLAGGTGSTDTQYF.

The J gene is TRBJ1-5, the V gene TRBV5-8; 7 bases match TRBD1. Germline V gene lookup returns CDR1 SGHTS and CDR2 YDEGEE. Trimming cost V 4 bases and J 2 bases; bases outside gene matches: 3. The CDR3 is 14 residues long. The CDR3 loop reads CASSRDSRNQPQHF. The CDR3 nucleotides are TGTGCCAGCAGCAGGGACAGCCGCAATCAGCCCCAGCATTTT.

This clone was seen once. The rearrangement uses TRBV30 and TRBJ1-2, with D unresolved. V lost 1 base to trimming and J lost 1 base, with 4 bases between them. Germline V gene sequence: CDR1 GTSNPN, CDR2 SVGIG (reference sequence). The CDR3 has 12 residues. CDR3 residues: CAWSGVNYGYTF. CDR3 nucleotides: TGTGCCTGGAGTGGAGTTAACTATGGCTACACCTTC.

The chain carries TRBV9 and TRBJ1-2; 7 bases are shared with TRBD1. This CDR3 comprises 14 residues. Trimming removed 0 bases from V and 4 bases from J; junction bases left unmatched: 3. Germline V gene sequence: CDR1 SGDLS, CDR2 YYNGEE. The CDR3 protein is CASSVGWDSYGYTF. The DNA for the CDR3 is TGTGCCAGCAGCGTAGGCTGGGACAGCTATGGCTACACCTTC.

The chain employs TRBV7-9 and TRBJ1-2, with a possible D match to TRBD1 (6 bases). CDR1 is SEHNR and CDR2 is FQNEAQ in the germline V gene (reference sequence). CDR3 length equals 18 residues. V lost 1 base, J lost 4 bases, and 22 bases lay in between. The DNA for the CDR3 is TGTGCCAGCAGCTTAGACAGATCCGGGACACCTCATTTCTATGGCTACACCTTC. Amino acid sequence: CASSLDRSGTPHFYGYTF. The full variable domain, completed using reference TRBV7-9 and TRBJ1-2, is DTGVSQNPRHKITKRGQNVTFRCDPISEHNRLYWYRQTLGQGPEFLTYFQNEAQLEKSRLLSDRFSAERPKGSFSTLEIQRTEQGDSAMYLCASSLDRSGTPHFYGYTFGSGTRLTVV.

This clone has more than one count but fewer than ten. This chain links TRBV9 with TRBJ2-7; TRBD2 aligns across 8 bases. In germline, CDR1 is SGDLS, CDR2 YYNGEE. The V and J ends lost 4 bases and 3 bases, in that order; junction bases with no gene match: 15. The CDR3 has 17 amino acids. CDR3 sequence reads: CASSPRGGEGLLYEQYF. CDR3 nucleotides: TGTGCCAGCAGCCCCCGGGGGGGGGAGGGCCTCCTCTACGAGCAGTACTTC. Filled out from reference TRBV9 and TRBJ2-7, the complete variable domain reads DSGVTQTPKHLITATGQRVTLRCSPRSGDLSVYWYQQSLDQGLQFLIQYYNGEERAKGNILERFSAQQFPDLHSELNLSSLELGDSALYFCASSPRGGEGLLYEQYFGPGTRLTVT.